The 28 T cell receptor delta chains below come from one sample, sequenced in a study of γδ T cells in repeated Plasmodium falciparum infection. TCRdb reanalysed the multiplex PCR reads via CATT. The repertoire includes over 90,000 delta-chain clones, roughly 0.9% of them detected once, and more than 9% sits in the top ten. Vgamma9/Vdelta2+ and Vdelta2-negative gammadelta T cells were flow-sorted from PBMC for bulk sequencing. Sequencing used gamma-delta T cells from blood. The receptors originated from a pool of human donors (malaria-infected and uninfected, not separated).

About this clone: Translating this DNA gives a protein that differs at residue 7 from the TCRdb one, which belongs to a much larger clone; a read error is likely, and the protein shown is this translation. The rearrangement uses TRDV3 and TRDJ1; D is perhaps TRDD3 (5 bases). Here the J gene came from matching the DNA to germline, since TCRdb omits it. Germline V lookup: CDR1 TVYSNPD, CDR2 GDNSRS (reference sequence). Trimming took off 5 bases at V and 1 base at J, with 32 bases between the two ends. The CDR3 runs to 19 residues. The CDR3 DNA follows: TGTGCCATACGTGCTCATTTTGAATTGTGCGAAAGTGCCACCGATAAACTCATCTTT. Translating gives CAIRAHFELCESATDKLIF.

In its sample, this clone was seen many times. The chain employs TRDV1 and TRDJ1; perhaps D is TRDD2 or TRDD3 (5 bases each). V lost 0 bases to trimming and J lost 0 bases, with 17 bases between them. Germline-derived CDR1 and CDR2 are TSWWSYY and QGS. The CDR3 spans 18 residues. CDR3 bases: TGTGCTCTTGGGGAACTACGCCTTCTCCGGGGGTACACCGATAAACTCATCTTT. Residues: CALGELRLLRGYTDKLIF.

About this clone: Translating this DNA gives a protein that differs at residue 12 from the TCRdb one, which belongs to a much larger clone; a read error is likely, and the protein shown is this translation. The gene calls are TRDV1 and TRDJ1; 9 nucleotides align to TRDD3. The J gene, absent from TCRdb, was called here by matching the DNA to germline. V lost 3 bases, J lost 4 bases, and 24 bases stayed unmatched. Germline CDR1 and CDR2: TSWWSYY and QGS. This CDR3 spans 21 amino acids. CDR3 sequence reads: CALGEGTLRPAGWGISDKLIF. CDR3 in DNA: TGTGCTCTTGGGGAGGGAACCCTTCGCCCTGCTGGGTGGGGGATAAGCGATAAACTCATCTTT.

This clone was counted between two and nine times. This likely reflects a read error, since a far larger clone is one base away. Other DNA sequences in this specimen translate into the identical CDR3. CDR3 nucleotide sequence: TGTGCTCTTGGGGAACCCCTCTTCGGTGTGGAACCGTTCTGGACCGATAAACTCATCTTT. It encodes CALGEPLFGVEPFWTDKLIF. The gene calls are TRDV1 and TRDJ1, with D unresolved. No J gene was available from TCRdb, and it was assigned here by a germline match of the DNA. Germline assignment: CDR1 TSWWSYY and CDR2 QGS. The length of the CDR3 is 20 residues. Trimming removed 1 base from V and 2 bases from J, with 26 bases in between.

Points on this clone: This DNA's translation and the protein TCRdb lists, from a much larger clone, do not match at residue 3, likely due to a read error; the protein shown is translated from the DNA. The rearrangement links TRDV1 to TRDJ1; D perhaps matches TRDD3 (5 bases). TCRdb leaves out the J gene; it was filled in here by matching the DNA to germline. CDR3 length equals 18 residues. Germline loops: CDR1 TSWWSYY, CDR2 QGS. CDR3 sequence: CAIGEALGVERHTDKLIF. The DNA of the CDR3 is TGTGCTATTGGGGAAGCCCTAGGGGTGGAGAGACACACCGATAAACTCATCTTT.

Of note for this clone: A far more abundant clone sits one base away, making this likely a read error. Other DNA sequences within the sample encode an identical CDR3. The V gene reported is TRDV1; the J gene is uncalled; the table's D call TRDD3 went unverified against the DNA. This CDR3 spans 14 amino acids. Looked up from germline, CDR1 is TSWWSYY and CDR2 is QGS. CDR3 nucleotides: TGTGCTCTTGGGGAGGATAGAGGGGACGATAAGCTCATCTTT. Its protein is CALGEDRGDDKLIF.

This clone was detected only a few times. Translating this DNA gives a protein that differs at residue 12 from the TCRdb one, which belongs to a much larger clone; a read error is likely, and the protein shown is this translation. The chain combines TRDV1 with TRDJ1, with 8 bases aligning to TRDD3. V trimming: 3 bases; J trimming: 1 base; junction bases outside the gene matches: 19. There are 20 residues in the CDR3. CDR1 and CDR2 from the germline V gene are TSWWSYY and QGS. The CDR3 DNA reads as TGTGCTCTTGGGGATGAGTCACTTACGGGGGATATGCGTAGCACCGATAAACTCATCTTT. Translation: CALGDESLTGDMRSTDKLIF.

This clone was observed a few times. TCRdb pairs this DNA with a much larger clone's protein that differs at residue 9, likely a read error; the protein shown was translated from the DNA. This chain uses TRDV2 with TRDJ1; 10 bases map to TRDD3. The J gene, left out of TCRdb, was set here by checking the DNA against germline. J was trimmed by 2 bases and V by 0 bases; bases with no gene match: 14. CDR3 length: 19 amino acids. CDR1 is GEAIGNYY and CDR2 is EKD in the germline V gene. CDR3 sequence: CACDTVPMMGDTGTDKLIF. CDR3 nucleotide sequence: TGTGCCTGTGACACCGTCCCAATGATGGGGGATACAGGGACCGATAAACTCATCTTT.

In the case of this clone: The protein recorded in TCRdb matches a much larger clone and deviates from this DNA's translation at residue 5, suggesting a read error; the protein here is obtained by translating the DNA. The chain employs TRDV1 and TRDJ1; TRDD3 matches 10 bases. This CDR3 is 18 amino acids long. Trimming removed 4 bases from V and 0 bases from J; junction bases left unmatched: 11. Germline V gene data show CDR1 as TSWWSYY and CDR2 as QGS. The DNA of the CDR3 is TGTGCTCTTGGGGGACTCTCGGGGGATACGCCCTACACCGATAAACTCATCTTT. It specifies CALGGLSGDTPYTDKLIF.

Concerning this clone: The protein TCRdb lists belongs to a much larger clone and differs from this DNA's translation at residue 13, which points to a read error; the protein shown is made from the DNA. The chain is built from TRDV1 and TRDJ1, with 8 nucleotides matching TRDD3. No J segment appears in TCRdb, so it was assigned here by matching the sequence to germline. CDR1 is TSWWSYY and CDR2 is QGS in the germline V gene. The CDR3 contains 18 residues. Trimming removed 3 bases from V and 3 bases from J; junction bases left unmatched: 15. The chain's CDR3 is CALGDLSAVLGYADKLIF. The CDR3, as DNA: TGTGCTCTTGGGGACCTTTCCGCAGTACTGGGATACGCCGATAAACTCATCTTT.

This clone was observed a few times. Given a far larger clone just one base away, this is likely a sequencing read error. This sample includes further DNA sequences coding for the same CDR3. J is TRDJ1 and V is TRDV1; 7 bases are a match to TRDD3. The J gene is absent in TCRdb and was assigned here via DNA matching to germline. The V gene's germline CDR1 is TSWWSYY and CDR2 QGS. The CDR3 is 24 residues long. V lost 4 bases and J lost 2; bases outside the gene matches: 34. The CDR3 DNA reads as TGTGCTCTTGGGGCCAGATCCACACCTTCGCTCCTGGAATGGGGGAAGGTAGGGACCGATAAACTCATCTTT. It specifies CALGARSTPSLLEWGKVGTDKLIF.

This clone was seen a few times. A read error is the likely source, as a far larger clone sits one nucleotide away. Distinct nucleotide sequences in the sample also encode this CDR3. The gene calls are TRDV2 and TRDJ1, with D possibly matching TRDD3 (6 bases). No J gene is reported in TCRdb; it was inferred here by comparing the DNA with germline. The germline V gene encodes CDR1 GEAIGNYY and CDR2 EKD. This CDR3 spans 16 amino acids. The CDR3 DNA reads TGCGCCTGTGACCACATTTTATCCCCGGGGCTGGGGAAACTCATCTTT. This gives the protein CACDHILSPGLGKLIF.

About this clone itself: TCRdb's protein for this DNA is that of a much larger clone and differs from the translation at residue 11, likely a read error; the protein shown is the DNA translation. The J gene is uncalled and the V gene is TRDV2. This CDR3 contains 13 residues. CDR1 GEAIGNYY and CDR2 EKD come from the germline V gene. In nucleotides, the CDR3 is TGTGCCTGTGACCTAATGACGACCGATAAACCCATCTTT. Its protein product is CACDLMTTDKPIF.

This clone was observed at least ten times. One end of the junction is discordant with germline, which a read error may explain. The chain joins TRDV2 to TRDJ1; possibly TRDD3 for D (10 bases). The CDR3 runs 25 residues. The germline V gene has CDR1 GEAIGNYY and CDR2 EKD. The CDR3 DNA sequence: TGTGCCTGTGAGGGCCTTCCTACGTTTCCATCACTGGGGGATCCCATTGTATATAACACCGATGAACTCATCTTT. Its protein is CACEGLPTFPSLGDPIVYNTDELIF.

This clone rates as medium-sized (0.01 to 0.1%). Different DNA sequences within this sample yield the same CDR3. The chain couples TRDV2 to TRDJ2; the match to TRDD3 covers 7 bases. CDR3 length: 15 residues. J was trimmed by 7 bases and V by 0 bases; bases with no gene match: 7. Germline V gene data show CDR1 as GEAIGNYY and CDR2 as EKD. The DNA of the CDR3 is TGTGCCTGTGACACCGGGGGATCGGAAAAAGCACAACTCTTCTTT. Protein: CACDTGGSEKAQLFF.

The sample holds many counts of this clone. The same CDR3 is also encoded by other DNA sequences in this sample. The rearrangement links TRDV1 to TRDJ1, with D perhaps TRDD2 (6 bases). Trimming stripped 2 bases from V and 1 base from J, with 20 bases between. This CDR3 has 18 amino acids. Looked up from germline, CDR1 is TSWWSYY and CDR2 is QGS. CDR3 region: CALGEAFPAVRTTDKLIF. CDR3 DNA: TGTGCTCTTGGGGAAGCCTTCCCAGCAGTACGAACCACCGATAAACTCATCTTT.

This clone has a handful of counts. Translating this DNA gives a protein that differs at residue 6 from the TCRdb one, which belongs to a much larger clone; a read error is likely, and the protein shown is this translation. This chain connects TRDV2 to TRDJ1; 12 bases fit TRDD3. TCRdb does not report a J gene; here it was assigned by matching the DNA to germline references. The CDR3 is 23 amino acids. CDR1 is GEAIGNYY, CDR2 EKD, per germline. The V segment lost 3 bases and the J segment 0 bases; nucleotides outside the gene matches: 25. CDR3 sequence (DNA): TGTGCCTGTGACCCTCACCTCTCCTACGACGTACTGGGGGATACCCCGTACACCGATAAACTCATCTTT. Translated: CACDPHLSYDVLGDTPYTDKLIF.

This clone was detected only a few times. The protein TCRdb gives is from a much larger clone and does not agree with this DNA's translation at residue 12, likely a read error; the protein shown here comes from the DNA. This chain links TRDV1 with TRDJ1; 11 positions match TRDD3. TCRdb carries no J gene annotation; the J gene was assigned here by matching the DNA with germline. Germline CDR1 TSWWSYY, CDR2 QGS. The J segment lost 5 bases and the V segment lost 3 bases, leaving 11 bases of the junction unmatched. The CDR3 has 17 residues. In DNA form, the CDR3 reads TGTGCTCTTGGGGAGGGGTGGGGGATACGAGGAGGGGATAAACTCATCTTT. It encodes CALGEGWGIRGGDKLIF.

About this clone: A read error is likely here: a far larger clone is one base away. The same CDR3 also results from other DNA sequences found in this sample. The chain couples TRDV1 to TRDJ1; D is ambiguous. In the absence of a J gene in TCRdb, the DNA was matched to germline to assign it here. Germline V gene sequence: CDR1 TSWWSYY, CDR2 QGS. V gave up 3 bases and J gave up 8 bases, with 22 bases separating them. The CDR3 covers 16 residues. The DNA for the CDR3 is TGTGCTCTTGGGGAGCCCCCGTTCCCTCCCACGACGAAACTCATCTTT. Translation gives CALGEPPFPPTTKLIF.

As concerns this clone: TCRdb pairs this DNA with a much larger clone's protein that differs at residue 14, likely a read error; the protein shown was translated from the DNA. The gene calls are TRDV1 and TRDJ1; the D gene is possibly TRDD2 (5 bases). The J gene is absent in TCRdb and was assigned here via DNA matching to germline. The CDR3 runs to 18 residues. Germline V gene data show CDR1 as TSWWSYY and CDR2 as QGS. The CDR3 nucleotides are TGTGCTCTTGGGGACTTTCCACCGTTTCCTGGTCGAACCGCTAAACTCATCTTT. This codes for CALGDFPPFPGRTAKLIF.

This clone was counted only a few times. A far larger clone is off by one base, so a read error is likely. Within the sample, other DNA sequences also encode this same CDR3. The gene calls are TRDV2 and TRDJ2, with 11 positions matching TRDD3. The J gene, left out of TCRdb, was set here by checking the DNA against germline. The CDR3 totals 22 residues. The ends lost 3 bases at V and 5 bases at J; junction bases unmatched: 25. CDR1 and CDR2 from the germline V gene are GEAIGNYY and EKD. CDR3 in DNA: TGTGCCTGTGACGCCTTGGGCCCACAAGGTTTGGGGGATACGTCCCTAACAGCACAACTCTTCTTT. Protein sequence: CACDALGPQGLGDTSLTAQLFF.

Turning to this clone: TCRdb lists the protein of a much larger clone for this DNA, which differs at residue 19, so this is likely a read error; the protein given here is translated from the DNA itself. This CDR3 is CACGKHFLMRGIRSRGCTGKLIF. The CDR3, as DNA: TGTGCCTGTGGCAAACACTTCCTAATGAGGGGGATACGCTCCCGGGGTTGCACCGGTAAACTCATCTTT. The rearrangement joins TRDV2 to TRDJ1, with 10 nucleotides matching TRDD3. The J gene is absent in TCRdb and was assigned here via DNA matching to germline. Germline V CDR1 and CDR2: GEAIGNYY, EKD. The CDR3 runs to 23 residues.

A note on this clone: This is likely an artifact of a read error, given a far larger clone one base away. This sample includes further DNA sequences coding for the same CDR3. V is TRDV2 and J is TRDJ1; 8 bases are a match to TRDD3. TCRdb carries no J gene annotation; the J gene was assigned here by matching the DNA with germline. Trimming took 3 bases from V and 0 from J; bases not matched to a gene: 14. This CDR3 contains 18 residues. Germline lookup yields CDR1 GEAIGNYY and CDR2 EKD. The DNA for the CDR3 is TGTGCCTGTGACCGCTGCGTACTAGGGGATACTTACACCGATAAACTCATCTTT. Its protein product is CACDRCVLGDTYTDKLIF.

Remarks on this clone: This DNA's translation and the protein TCRdb lists, from a much larger clone, do not match at residue 5, likely due to a read error; the protein shown is translated from the DNA. The rearrangement joins TRDV2 to TRDJ1, with 13 bases lining up with TRDD3. The V gene's germline CDR1 is GEAIGNYY and CDR2 EKD. V lost 3 bases, J lost 0 bases, and 15 bases stayed unmatched. This CDR3 has 20 residues. The CDR3 here is CACDPLVLGDTRKDTDKLIF. In DNA, the CDR3 is TGTGCCTGTGACCCCCTGGTACTGGGGGATACGCGGAAGGACACCGATAAACTCATCTTT.

This clone was observed a few times. TCRdb lists the protein of a much larger clone for this DNA, which differs at residue 7, so this is likely a read error; the protein given here is translated from the DNA itself. The V and J genes are TRDV1 and TRDJ1; D call uncertain. This CDR3 comprises 18 residues. The V gene lost 3 bases and the J gene lost 7 bases, with 27 bases spanning the gap. In germline, CDR1 is TSWWSYY, CDR2 QGS. This CDR3 reads CALGDTHTANSKSSKLIF. The CDR3 DNA sequence: TGTGCTCTTGGGGATACTCACACGGCGAACAGTAAATCCAGTAAACTCATCTTT.

As for this clone: The protein TCRdb lists belongs to a much larger clone and differs from this DNA's translation at residue 8, which points to a read error; the protein shown is made from the DNA. This chain uses TRDV2 with TRDJ1; 7 bases agree with TRDD3. With V trimmed by 2 bases and J by 1 base, 3 bases remained unmatched. CDR1 GEAIGNYY and CDR2 EKD come from the germline V gene. The CDR3 is made up of 14 amino acids. The CDR3 protein is CACDRGGCTDKLIF. The CDR3, as DNA: TGTGCCTGTGACAGGGGGGGATGCACCGATAAACTCATCTTT.

This clone came up a few times. The amino acid sequence in TCRdb belongs to a much larger clone and departs from this DNA's translation at residue 5, likely a sequencing read error; the sequence shown is translated from the DNA. The chain links TRDV1 to TRDJ1, with no clear D. No J gene was available from TCRdb, and it was assigned here by a germline match of the DNA. Germline CDR1 reads TSWWSYY; CDR2 reads QGS. CDR3 length: 18 residues. V lost 5 bases and J 0 bases, leaving 22 bases between the germline ends. The CDR3 nucleotides read TGTGCTCTTGGGAGCTGGCCTCCGATTAGGCACTACACCGATAAACTCATCTTT. It yields the protein CALGSWPPIRHYTDKLIF.

This clone was seen at least ten times. Other DNA sequences in this specimen translate into the identical CDR3. The gene calls are TRDV2 and TRDJ1; D possibly corresponds to TRDD3 (5 bases). V shed 3 bases and J shed 6 bases, with 40 bases lying between them. The CDR3 is made up of 22 amino acids. Looked up from germline, CDR1 is GEAIGNYY and CDR2 is EKD. The CDR3 bases are TGTGCCTGTGACTCGCTAGAGGGGGGGCCCCCGTTCGGAACGACTGCTTTGAATAAACTCATCTTT. Amino acid sequence: CACDSLEGGPPFGTTALNKLIF.